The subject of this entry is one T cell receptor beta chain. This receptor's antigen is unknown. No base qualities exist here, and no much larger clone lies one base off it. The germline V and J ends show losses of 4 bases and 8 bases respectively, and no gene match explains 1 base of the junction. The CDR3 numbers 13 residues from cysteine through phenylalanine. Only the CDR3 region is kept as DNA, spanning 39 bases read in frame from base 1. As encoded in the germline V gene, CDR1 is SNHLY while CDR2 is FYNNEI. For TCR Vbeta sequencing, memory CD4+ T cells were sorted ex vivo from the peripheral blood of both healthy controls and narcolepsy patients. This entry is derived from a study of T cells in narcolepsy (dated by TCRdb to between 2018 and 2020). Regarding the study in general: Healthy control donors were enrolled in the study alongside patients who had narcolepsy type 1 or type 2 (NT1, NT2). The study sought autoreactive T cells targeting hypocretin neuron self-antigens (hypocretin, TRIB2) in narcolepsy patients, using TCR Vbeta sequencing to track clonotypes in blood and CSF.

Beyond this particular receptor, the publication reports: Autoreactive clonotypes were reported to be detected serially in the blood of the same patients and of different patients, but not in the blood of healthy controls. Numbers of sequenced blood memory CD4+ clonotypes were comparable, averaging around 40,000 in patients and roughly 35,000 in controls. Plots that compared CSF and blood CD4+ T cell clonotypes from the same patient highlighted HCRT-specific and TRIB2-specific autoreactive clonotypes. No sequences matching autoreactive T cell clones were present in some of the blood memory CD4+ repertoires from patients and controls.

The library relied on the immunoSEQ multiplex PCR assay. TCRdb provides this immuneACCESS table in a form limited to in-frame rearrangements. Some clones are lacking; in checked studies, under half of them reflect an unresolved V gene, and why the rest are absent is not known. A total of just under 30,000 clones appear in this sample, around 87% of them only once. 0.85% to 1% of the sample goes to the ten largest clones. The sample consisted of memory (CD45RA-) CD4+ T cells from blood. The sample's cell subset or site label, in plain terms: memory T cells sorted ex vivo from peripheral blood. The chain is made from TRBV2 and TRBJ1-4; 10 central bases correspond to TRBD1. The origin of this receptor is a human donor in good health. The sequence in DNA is TGTGCCAGCAGTGCGGACAGGGGGGAAAAACTGTTTTTT. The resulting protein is CASSADRGEKLFF.